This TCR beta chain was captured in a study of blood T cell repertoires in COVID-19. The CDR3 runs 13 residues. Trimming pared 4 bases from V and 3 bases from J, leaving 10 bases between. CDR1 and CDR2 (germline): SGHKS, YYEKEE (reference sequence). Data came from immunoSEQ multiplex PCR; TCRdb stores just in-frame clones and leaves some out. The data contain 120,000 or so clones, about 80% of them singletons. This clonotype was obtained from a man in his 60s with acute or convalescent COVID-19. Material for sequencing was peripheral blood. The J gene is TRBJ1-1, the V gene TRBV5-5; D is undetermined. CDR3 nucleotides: TGTGCCAGCAGCACTACGTCCGACACTGAAGCTTTCTTT. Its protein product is CASSTTSDTEAFF.